This entry is about one TCR beta chain. The sample comes from a study of T-cell memory formation after mild COVID-19. CDR1 and CDR2 from the germline V gene are SGHRS and YFSETQ. The germline V and J ends were trimmed by 2 bases and 5 bases, with 5 bases remaining between them. This CDR3 region has 11 residues. TCRdb fed the 5' RACE reads into MiXCR, producing one record per CDR3 protein. The sample includes about 190,000 distinct CDR3 sequences, 15% to 20% seen only once; the top ten take about 2.4%. The source material was PBMCs or a T cell subset sorted from them (not recorded which). The clonotype comes from an adult woman who had mild COVID-19 (a few samples of this study predate the infection). Cell type and time point are not known. The J gene is TRBJ2-7, the V gene TRBV5-1; D remains unclear. CDR3 residues: CASSLENEQYF. The DNA of the CDR3 is TGCGCCAGCAGCTTAGAGAACGAGCAGTACTTC.